The rows below give T cell receptor beta chains drawn from one sample of a study of CD4 T cells in relation to SARS-CoV-2 and coronaviruses. Using immunoSEQ multiplex PCR, the repertoire was profiled, and TCRdb retains in-frame clones only, with some absent. The sample has about 18,000 clones; more than 75% are singletons. Which antigens these TCRs recognize remains unknown. Material for sequencing was CD4+ T cells from PBMCs, cultured in vitro. The receptors derive from a human donor in good health. CDR3s leave out the opening cysteine and the closing phenylalanine or tryptophan. Each record gives: V gene, CDR3 protein.

TRBV7-3,ASSLGPTRTDTQY
TRBV6-1,ASSESAGTSYEQY
TRBV15,ATSRGGPITEAF
TRBV7-9,ASSGLAGGYEQY
TRBV6-2/TRBV6-3,ASSLGAVSSEAF
TRBV5-4,ASSPAGSGSLETQY
TRBV2,ASSPPRREPQH
TRBV27,ASSSDRVKYNEQF
TRBV7-3,ASRAVPSETQY
TRBV5-6,ASSRDRGFEETQY
TRBV9,ASSLGHYTEAF
TRBV12-3/TRBV12-4,ASSPGDRTLH
TRBV27,ASSLGPGETYEQY
TRBV6-5,ASSYDSLRSTDTQY
TRBV29-1,SVAGTGVDQPQH
TRBV4-1,ASSQDRQSSGNTIY
TRBV27,ASSLHTGGTGGSQPQH
TRBV6-4,ASSDSRGTNEKLF
TRBV5-1,ASSLGELNSYNEQF
TRBV28,ASRGQGYAEQY
TRBV18,ASSPPLGSISYNEQF
TRBV15,ATSRLGQRNTGELF
TRBV27,ASSLGGPYEQY
TRBV5-1,ASSWREAGIETQY
TRBV30,AQWWGQGRPDT
TRBV9,ASSVTPGGPSGELF
TRBV5-6,ASSLVAGGPSYNEQF
TRBV4-1,ASSQDLPGGYT
TRBV3-1/TRBV3-2,ASSRRNGDGAF
TRBV12-5,ASGLEVEAF
TRBV14,ASSQGTGEYEQY
TRBV5-4,ASSSLLGSGQF
TRBV12-3/TRBV12-4,ASSLSRGGLY
TRBV10-3,AIRVGVRGSPLH
TRBV7-9,ASSPGTGAGYQETQY
TRBV14,ASSQGLLGGPNQPQH
TRBV29-1,SVEAPSSGDGLRSSYNEQF
TRBV14,ASSNRLQQF
TRBV9,ASSVGTGSNYGYT
TRBV10-2,ASRVQGAYSSPLH
TRBV15,ATSGTGRSIETQY
TRBV9,ASSVGQGNSPLH
TRBV18,ASSPKWTGDTEAF
TRBV5-4,ASSLAFSFDLVGTDTQY
TRBV11-2,ASTNVGANEKLF
TRBV29-1,SVSERSETQY
TRBV2,ASTAGAAYNEQF
TRBV13,ASSLENRQGLNTEAF
TRBV20-1,SASGQDRGGDEQY
TRBV7-6,ASSFGSFSYNEQF
TRBV28,ASSLPMGAGSSYEQY